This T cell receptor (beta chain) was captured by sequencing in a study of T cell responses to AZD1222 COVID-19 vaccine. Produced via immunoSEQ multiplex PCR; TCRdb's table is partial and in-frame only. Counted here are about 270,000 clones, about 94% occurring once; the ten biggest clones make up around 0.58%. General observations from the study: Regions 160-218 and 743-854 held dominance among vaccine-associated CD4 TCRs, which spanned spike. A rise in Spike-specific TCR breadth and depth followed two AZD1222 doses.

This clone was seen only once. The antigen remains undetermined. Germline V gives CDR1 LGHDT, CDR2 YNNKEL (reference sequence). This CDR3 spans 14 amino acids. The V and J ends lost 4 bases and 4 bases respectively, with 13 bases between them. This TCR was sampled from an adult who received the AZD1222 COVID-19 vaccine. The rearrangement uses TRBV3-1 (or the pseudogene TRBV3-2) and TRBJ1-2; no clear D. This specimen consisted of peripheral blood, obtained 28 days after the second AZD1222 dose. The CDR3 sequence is CASSPPHGLYGYTF. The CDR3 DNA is TGTGCCAGCAGCCCCCCCCATGGCCTCTATGGCTACACCTTC.